This is a list of T cell receptor beta chains from one sample in a study of blood T cell repertoires in COVID-19. Assay: immunoSEQ multiplex PCR; the TCRdb copy retains only in-frame clones and omits some. Altogether around 70,000 clones are present, around 88% being singletons, with the ten largest covering around 2%. Input material: peripheral blood. Receptor source: a woman aged 80 or over with active or convalescent COVID-19. CDR3s include the opening cysteine and the closing phenylalanine or tryptophan. A D gene is named only where the DNA matches it firmly. Where a row states a size, it is once, few, many or the class of an expanded clone; other rows omit it.

-	15	TRBV9	-	TRBJ2-5	TGTGCCAGCAGCGTAGGTCGGAAGGGGGTGGAGACCCAGTACTTC	CASSVGRKGVETQYF
-	13	TRBV10-3	-	TRBJ1-1	TGTGCCATCTGGGGGGTCTCGCAGGAGAAGGCTTTCTTT	CAIWGVSQEKAFF
-	15	TRBV10-2	-	TRBJ1-5	TGCGCCAGCAGTGATTACAGGGAGAGGGATCAGCCCCAGCATTTT	CASSDYRERDQPQHF
-	16	TRBV9	TRBD2	TRBJ2-5	TGTGCCAGCAGCGTAGATCCTAGCGGGAGACGAGAGACCCAGTACTTC	CASSVDPSGRRETQYF
-	15	TRBV9	-	TRBJ2-2	TGTGCCAGCAGCGGACAGTCGCCGAACACCGGGGAGCTGTTTTTT	CASSGQSPNTGELFF
few	14	TRBV4-1	TRBD1	TRBJ1-5	TGCGCCAGCAGCCAAGGGGACAGCATCCAGCCCCAGCATTTT	CASSQGDSIQPQHF
-	16	TRBV14	TRBD2	TRBJ2-2	TGTGCCAGCAGCTCTCGAGCGGGAGAGGAAACCGGGGAGCTGTTTTTT	CASSSRAGEETGELFF
-	19	TRBV7-8	TRBD2	TRBJ2-7	TGTGCCAGCAGCCCCCGCAGCGGACTAGCGGGAGGGCCTGGGGGCGAGCAGTACTTC	CASSPRSGLAGGPGGEQYF
-	15	TRBV5-1	-	TRBJ2-7	TGCGCCAGCAACCAGCTTGGAGACCGAGCGGGCGAGCAGTACTTC	CASNQLGDRAGEQYF
few	14	TRBV19	TRBD1	TRBJ1-2	TGTGCCAGCCGTGGGAACAGGGGCGACTATGGCTACACCTTC	CASRGNRGDYGYTF
-	12	TRBV20-1	-	TRBJ1-1	TGCAGTGCTAGTTCCGGAGGGGATGAAGCTTTCTTT	CSASSGGDEAFF
-	13	TRBV19	-	TRBJ1-1	TGTGCCAGTAGTATGGGCGGGGGCACTGAAGCTTTCTTT	CASSMGGGTEAFF
-	11	TRBV6-5	-	TRBJ1-6	TGTGCCAGCAGTTACGGGGCACTCCTCCACTTT	CASSYGALLHF
-	13	TRBV10-1	-	TRBJ2-1	TGCGCCAGCAGTGAGGCTGGGGCCGGTGAGCAGTTCTTC	CASSEAGAGEQFF
-	14	TRBV25-1	-	TRBJ1-6	TGTGCCAGCAGTGAATTTCGGGGTGAATCACCCCTCCACTTT	CASSEFRGESPLHF
once	13	TRBV19	-	TRBJ2-2	TGTGCCAGTAGTACCACACCGGGCGGGGAGCTGTTTTTT	CASSTTPGGELFF
-	12	TRBV6-5	-	TRBJ2-7	TGTGCCAGCAGTTACTCTGAGTACGAGCAGTACTTC	CASSYSEYEQYF
-	15	TRBV5-4	TRBD2	TRBJ2-5	TGTGCCAGCAGCATGGGACTAGCGGGAGTGGAGACCCAGTACTTC	CASSMGLAGVETQYF
-	15	TRBV7-2	TRBD1	TRBJ1-5	TGTGCCAGCAGCCTCGGGACAGGTTACAATCAGCCCCAGCATTTT	CASSLGTGYNQPQHF
-	14	TRBV19	TRBD2	TRBJ2-1	TGTGCCAGTAGTGCTAGCGGGGGGCTACATGAGCAGTTCTTC	CASSASGGLHEQFF
-	15	TRBV7-2	-	TRBJ1-4	TGTGCCAGCAGCAGCGCCAGCTACGCTAATGAAAAACTGTTTTTT	CASSSASYANEKLFF
-	14	TRBV7-2	-	TRBJ2-2	TGTGCCAGCAAACGGGAGCTGAACACCGGGGAGCTGTTTTTT	CASKRELNTGELFF